The clone carrying this T cell receptor (beta chain) was seen a single time. No antigen is known for it. Gene names follow the mouse nomenclature. From the germline J gene comes the end of the CDR3, since the read stops 1 residue before it. This specimen belongs to a study of tissue T cells after allogeneic stem cell transplantation. General study points: Only a limited share of tissue TCRs appeared in blood or spleen. Motif-based clustering found tissue-specific repertoire signatures shared across patients, though few clones were shared.

The table came from immunoSEQ multiplex PCR; TCRdb's copy has only in-frame clones and leaves some out. There are a few thousand clones in the sample; about half occur only once, and roughly 34% lies in the top ten. The time point is: mouse harvest day 14 after allogeneic transplant. The graft held 10^6 splenic CD5+ T cells and 10^7 T-cell-depleted bone marrow cells. Mice had MHC-mismatched B6 into BALB/c GVHD, sampled day 7 or 14. The CDR3 totals 13 residues. Per germline, CDR1 FNHDT and CDR2 SITEND (reference sequence). Trimming took 5 bases from V and 4 from J; bases not matched to a gene: 5. Sequencing was performed on lymph node tissue. The chain is built from TRBV19 and TRBJ2-7; 8 nucleotides agree with TRBD2. This clonotype originated in a female BALB/c mouse given C57BL/6 T cells with graft-versus-host disease after an allogeneic hematopoietic cell transplant. Partial CDR3 DNA: TGTGCCAGCAGCTTAAACTGGGGGTATGAACAGTAC. Its protein product is CASSLNWGYEQY. The full CDR3 protein reads CASSLNWGYEQYF. The whole variable domain, remainder taken from reference TRBV19 and TRBJ2-7, is GGIITQTPKFLIGQEGQKLTLKCQQNFNHDTMYWYRQDSGKGLRLIYYSITENDLQKGDLSEGYDASREKKSSFSLTVTSAQKNEMAVFLCASSLNWGYEQYFGPGTRLTVL.